This TCR beta chain came from a study of cytomegalovirus exposure and HLA in healthy donors. Those who donated were healthy bone marrow donors. PCR employed 60 Vbeta and 13 Jbeta primers. Measured with immunoSEQ multiplex PCR; TCRdb has only the in-frame clones, and not every one. The table lists tens of thousands of clones, more than 70% of them singletons. Looked up from germline, CDR1 is SNHLY and CDR2 is FYNNEI. Trimming pared 9 bases from V and 4 bases from J, leaving 13 bases between. The CDR3 extends over 12 amino acids. As regards this clone: Its antigen is unidentified.

Regarding the study as a whole: In a later analysis, several top co-occurrence clusters appeared linked to parvovirus B19, influenza, CMV and Epstein-Barr virus. Versus the approximately 670-donor mean, an Asian-associated ancestry cluster reportedly showed fewer N-insertions in a later analysis. The majority of TCR sequences were rare, yet some public TCRs appeared in many donors.

Sequenced input: PBMCs. This receptor was taken from a man aged 45 to 65 in good health and CMV-seropositive. The chain has TRBV2 and TRBJ2-7; perhaps TRBD1 as D (6 bases). The CDR3 DNA sequence: TGTGCCAGACAAGGCAGGGGATACGAGCAGTACTTC. Translation gives CARQGRGYEQYF.